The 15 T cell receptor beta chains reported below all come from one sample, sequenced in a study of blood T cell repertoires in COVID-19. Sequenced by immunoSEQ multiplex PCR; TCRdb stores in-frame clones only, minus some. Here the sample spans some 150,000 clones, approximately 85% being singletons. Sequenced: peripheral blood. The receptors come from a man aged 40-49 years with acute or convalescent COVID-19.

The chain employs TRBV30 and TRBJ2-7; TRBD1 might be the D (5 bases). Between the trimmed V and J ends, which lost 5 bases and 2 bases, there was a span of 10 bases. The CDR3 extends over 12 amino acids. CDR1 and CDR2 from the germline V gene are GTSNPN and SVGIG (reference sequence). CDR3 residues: CAWSQDTYEQYF. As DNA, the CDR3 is TGTGCCTGGTCGCAGGACACCTACGAGCAGTACTTC.

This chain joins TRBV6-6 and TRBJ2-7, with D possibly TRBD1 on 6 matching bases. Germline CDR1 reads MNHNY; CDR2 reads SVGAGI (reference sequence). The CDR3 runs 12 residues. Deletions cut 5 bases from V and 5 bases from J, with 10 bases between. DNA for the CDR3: TGTGCCAGCAGTCTACAGGGCGACGAGCAGTACTTC. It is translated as CASSLQGDEQYF.

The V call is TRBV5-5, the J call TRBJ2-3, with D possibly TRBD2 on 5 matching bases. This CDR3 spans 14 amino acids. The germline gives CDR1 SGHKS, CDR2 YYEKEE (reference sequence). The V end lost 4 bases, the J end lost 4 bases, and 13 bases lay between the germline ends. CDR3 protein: CASSPAGNPDTQYF. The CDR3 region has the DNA TGTGCCAGCAGCCCAGCCGGGAACCCAGATACGCAGTATTTT.

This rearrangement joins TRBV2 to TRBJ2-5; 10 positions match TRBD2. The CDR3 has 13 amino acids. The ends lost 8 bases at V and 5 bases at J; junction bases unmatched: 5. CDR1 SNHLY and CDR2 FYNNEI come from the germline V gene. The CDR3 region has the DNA TGTGCCAGCGTAGGGACTAGCGAGGAGACCCAGTACTTC. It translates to CASVGTSEETQYF.

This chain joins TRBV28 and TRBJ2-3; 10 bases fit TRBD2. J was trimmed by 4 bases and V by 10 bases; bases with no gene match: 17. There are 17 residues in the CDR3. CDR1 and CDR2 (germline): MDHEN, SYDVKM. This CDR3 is CATGGFHSGGRSDTQYF. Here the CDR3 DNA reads TGTGCCACCGGGGGATTTCATAGCGGGGGGAGATCAGATACGCAGTATTTT.

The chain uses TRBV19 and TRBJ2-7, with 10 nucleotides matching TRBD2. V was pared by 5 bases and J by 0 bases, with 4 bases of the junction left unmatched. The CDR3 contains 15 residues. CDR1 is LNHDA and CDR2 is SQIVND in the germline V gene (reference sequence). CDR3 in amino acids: CASSAQRGGSYEQYF. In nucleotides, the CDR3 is TGTGCCAGTAGTGCCCAGCGGGGGGGCTCCTACGAGCAGTACTTC.

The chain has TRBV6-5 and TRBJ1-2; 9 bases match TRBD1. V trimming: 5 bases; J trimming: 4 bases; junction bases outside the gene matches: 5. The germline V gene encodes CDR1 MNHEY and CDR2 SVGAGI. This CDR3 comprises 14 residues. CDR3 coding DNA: TGTGCCAGCAGTCAATGGGGACAGGGCTATGGCTACACCTTC. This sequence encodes CASSQWGQGYGYTF.

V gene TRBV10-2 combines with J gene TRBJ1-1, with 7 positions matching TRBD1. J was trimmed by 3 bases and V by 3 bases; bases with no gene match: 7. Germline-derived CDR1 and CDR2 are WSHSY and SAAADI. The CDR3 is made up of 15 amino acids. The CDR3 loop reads CASSDIRGRDTEAFF. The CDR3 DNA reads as TGCGCCAGCAGTGATATAAGGGGGCGAGACACTGAAGCTTTCTTT.

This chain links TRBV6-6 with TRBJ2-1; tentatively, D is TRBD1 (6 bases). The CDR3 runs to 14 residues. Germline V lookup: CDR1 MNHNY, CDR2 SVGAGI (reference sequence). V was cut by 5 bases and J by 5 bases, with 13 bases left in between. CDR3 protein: CASSRDNSNNEQFF. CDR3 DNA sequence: TGTGCCAGCAGTAGGGACAATAGTAACAATGAGCAGTTCTTC.

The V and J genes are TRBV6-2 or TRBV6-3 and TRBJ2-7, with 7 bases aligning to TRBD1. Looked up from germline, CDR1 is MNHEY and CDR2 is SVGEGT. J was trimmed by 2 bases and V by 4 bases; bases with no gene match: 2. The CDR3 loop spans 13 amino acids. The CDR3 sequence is CASSFDRAYEQYF. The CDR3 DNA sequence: TGTGCCAGCAGTTTCGACAGGGCCTACGAGCAGTACTTC.

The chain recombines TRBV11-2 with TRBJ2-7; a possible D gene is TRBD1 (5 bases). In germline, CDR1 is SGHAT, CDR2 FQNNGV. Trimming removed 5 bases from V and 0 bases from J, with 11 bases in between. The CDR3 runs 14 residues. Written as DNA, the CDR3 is TGTGCCAGCAGCCCACGACAGAACTCCTACGAGCAGTACTTC. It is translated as CASSPRQNSYEQYF.

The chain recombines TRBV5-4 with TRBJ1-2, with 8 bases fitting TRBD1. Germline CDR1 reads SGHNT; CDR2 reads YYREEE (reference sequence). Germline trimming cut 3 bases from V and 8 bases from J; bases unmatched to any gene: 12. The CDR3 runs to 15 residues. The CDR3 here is CASSSPGTGRGGYTF. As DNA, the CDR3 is TGTGCCAGCAGCTCCCCGGGGACAGGACGGGGAGGCTACACCTTC.

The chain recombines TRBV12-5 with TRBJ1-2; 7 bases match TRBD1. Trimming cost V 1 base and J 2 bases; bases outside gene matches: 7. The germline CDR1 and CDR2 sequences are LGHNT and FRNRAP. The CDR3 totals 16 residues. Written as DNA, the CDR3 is TGTGCTAGTGGTTTGGCGACCCAGACAGGGAACTATGGCTACACCTTC. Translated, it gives CASGLATQTGNYGYTF. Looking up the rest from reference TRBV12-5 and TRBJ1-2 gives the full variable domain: DARVTQTPRHKVTEMGQEVTMRCQPILGHNTVFWYRQTMMQGLELLAYFRNRAPLDDSGMPKDRFSAEMPDATLATLKIQPSEPRDSAVYFCASGLATQTGNYGYTFGSGTRLTVV.

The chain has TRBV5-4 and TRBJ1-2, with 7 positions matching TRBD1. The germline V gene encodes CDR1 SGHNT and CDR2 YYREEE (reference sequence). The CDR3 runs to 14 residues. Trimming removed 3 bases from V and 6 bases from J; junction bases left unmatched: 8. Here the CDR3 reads CASSSFDRADGYTF. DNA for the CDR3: TGTGCCAGCAGCTCCTTCGACAGGGCGGATGGCTACACCTTC.

CDR3 loop: CASSAGTSREQYF. CDR3 bases: TGTGCCAGCAGCGCCGGGACTAGCCGCGAGCAGTACTTC. The chain links TRBV9 to TRBJ2-7; 9 positions agree with TRBD2. Trimming removed 3 bases from V and 6 bases from J; junction bases left unmatched: 4. CDR3 length: 13 residues. Per the germline V gene, CDR1 is SGDLS and CDR2 is YYNGEE.